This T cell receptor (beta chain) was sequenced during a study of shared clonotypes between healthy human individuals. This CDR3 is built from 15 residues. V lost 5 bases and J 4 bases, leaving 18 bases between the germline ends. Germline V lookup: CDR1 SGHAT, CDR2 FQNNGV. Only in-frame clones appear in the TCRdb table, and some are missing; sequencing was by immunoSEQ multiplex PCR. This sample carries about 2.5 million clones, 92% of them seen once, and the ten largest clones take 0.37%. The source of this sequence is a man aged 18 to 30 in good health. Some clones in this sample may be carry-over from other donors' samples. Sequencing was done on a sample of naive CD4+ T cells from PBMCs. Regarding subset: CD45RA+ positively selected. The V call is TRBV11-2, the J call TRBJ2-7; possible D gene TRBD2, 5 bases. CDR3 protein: CASSPLRGNPYEQYF. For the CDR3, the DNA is TGTGCCAGCAGCCCCCTTAGAGGGAATCCGTACGAGCAGTACTTC.